This TCR beta chain was sequenced in a study of shared clonotypes between healthy human individuals (dated by TCRdb to 2019 to 2021). Regarding the research as a whole: The cohort comprised two women and a few men aged 18 to 49 years. Blood TCR repertoires of five healthy adults were deeply sequenced to estimate repertoire size and the extent of clonotype sharing between individuals. Different laboratories and diverse techniques were used to prepare libraries and sequence TCR repertoires, to increase sequencing depth and limit assay-specific biases. Each donor's leukapheresis produced roughly between roughly 0.9 and 8.9 billion PBMCs. Points the paper makes about the study in general: The genetic and exposure-history diversity represented was limited by the small number of donors. Only blood was sampled, and tissue TCR repertoires likely differ from those in blood. Based on pairwise subsampling, the degree of clonotype sharing among donors was expected to be affected by sequencing depth.

TCR CDR3 regions were amplified from genomic DNA by multiplex PCR using the deep immunoSEQ assay. Extracted genomic DNA from each cell subset was spread evenly across all wells of several immunoSEQ 96-well plates, with each plate serving as a replicate. For unsorted PBMC, around 0.3 ug genomic DNA, equal to 30,000 or so T cell genomes, was loaded into each replicate PCR. Unsorted PBMC genomic DNA was sequenced across ten immunoSEQ deep assay plates. Purified libraries were measured with a Qubit 3.0 fluorometer, size-checked on a Bioanalyzer 2100, and measured again with the KAPA Library Quantification kit. Every immunoSEQ 96-well plate was sequenced on a dedicated single-read 150-cycle Illumina NextSeq 550 flow cell. The original methods were these. Because the immunoSEQ output held only junctional sequences and lacked quality scores, the filtering could not match the filtering applied to full-length reads. Sequences were annotated with PyIR, a Python wrapper for IgBLAST v1.9, and V/J genes and CDR3 were assigned using IMGT germline references. Reads were removed for weak V/J assignments (E-value above 1e-6), missing CDR3, stop codons, out-of-frame junctions, or ambiguous translated residues. V3J clonotypes were defined as sequences sharing the same inferred V gene, J gene, and CDR3 amino acid sequence. To compute the percentage overlap between repertoires, the number of shared unique clonotypes was divided by the size of the smaller repertoire. Repertoire richness was assessed with RTK rarefaction, the Chao1 estimator, and Recon v2.1 estimates of unobserved clonotypes. In TCRdb, the immuneACCESS table is reduced to in-frame sequences with V and J assigned. These tables do not hold every clone; where another copy was compared, an unresolved V gene accounts for under half, and the others remain unexplained. The V and J calls and clone size are taken from that table; D and trimming were inferred from the DNA. The sample includes approximately 510,000 clones, with roughly 78% observed a single time. Jointly, the top ten make up around 13% of the sample.

For this clone: The antigen it binds to is not known. One base away there is no much larger clone; base qualities are not given.

V sheds 2 bases and J sheds 5 bases, leaving 12 bases between their ends. In the germline V gene, CDR1 corresponds to MNHNS and CDR2 to SASEGT. Inclusive of the bounding cysteine and phenylalanine, the CDR3 is 14 residues long. Of the read, only the CDR3 DNA is kept; its 42 bases are in frame from base 1. The donors were healthy, HIV-negative adults who had no recently reported acute infections or vaccinations. Only Caucasian adults living in Nashville, Tennessee, USA were represented among the donors. In the unsorted samples, some 100 million PBMCs were counted, and genomic DNA was extracted using the QIAamp DNA Blood Mini kit. Blood was obtained by leukapheresis, after which PBMCs were separated by Ficoll-Histopaque density gradient centrifugation and cryopreserved in liquid nitrogen vapor phase.

Sequencing was performed on PBMCs. The clonotype comes from a woman in her thirties or forties in good health. Some clones in this sample may be carry-over from other donors' samples. Recombination connected TRBV6-1 to TRBJ2-5, with TRBD1 tentatively as D gene (5 bases match). The nucleotide sequence is TGTGCCAGCAGTGAAAGTTCAGGGTGGGAGACCCAGTACTTC. It codes for CASSESSGWETQYF.